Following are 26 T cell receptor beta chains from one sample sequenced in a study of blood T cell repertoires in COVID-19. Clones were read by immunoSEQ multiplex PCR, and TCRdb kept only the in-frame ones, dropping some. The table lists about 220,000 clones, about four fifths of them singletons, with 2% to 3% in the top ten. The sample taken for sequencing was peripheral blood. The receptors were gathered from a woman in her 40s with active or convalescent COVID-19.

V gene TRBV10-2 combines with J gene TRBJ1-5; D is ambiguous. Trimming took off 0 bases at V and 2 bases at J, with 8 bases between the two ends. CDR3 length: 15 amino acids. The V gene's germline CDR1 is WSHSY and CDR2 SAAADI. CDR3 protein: CASSESTVGNQPQHF. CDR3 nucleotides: TGCGCCAGCAGTGAGTCCACAGTCGGCAATCAGCCCCAGCATTTT.

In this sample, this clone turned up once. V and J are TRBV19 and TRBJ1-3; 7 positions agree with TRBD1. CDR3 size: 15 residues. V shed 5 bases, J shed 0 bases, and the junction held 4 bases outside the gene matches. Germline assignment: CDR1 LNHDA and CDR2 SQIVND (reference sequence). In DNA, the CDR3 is TGTGCCAGTAGTTCACGGACAGGCTCTGGAAACACCATATATTTT. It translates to CASSSRTGSGNTIYF.

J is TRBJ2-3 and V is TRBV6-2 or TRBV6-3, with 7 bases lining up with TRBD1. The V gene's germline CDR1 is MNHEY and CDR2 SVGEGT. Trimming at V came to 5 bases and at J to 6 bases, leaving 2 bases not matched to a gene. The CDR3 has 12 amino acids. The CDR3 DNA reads TGTGCCAGCAGTACGACAGGGGATACGCAGTATTTT. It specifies CASSTTGDTQYF.

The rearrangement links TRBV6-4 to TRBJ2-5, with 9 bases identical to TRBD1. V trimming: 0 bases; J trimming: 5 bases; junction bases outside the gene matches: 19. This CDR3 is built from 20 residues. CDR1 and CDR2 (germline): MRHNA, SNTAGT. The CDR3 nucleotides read TGTGCCAGCAGTGACTCGATCGAGGAAATAGACAGGGGGTGGATTGAGACCCAGTACTTC. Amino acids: CASSDSIEEIDRGWIETQYF.

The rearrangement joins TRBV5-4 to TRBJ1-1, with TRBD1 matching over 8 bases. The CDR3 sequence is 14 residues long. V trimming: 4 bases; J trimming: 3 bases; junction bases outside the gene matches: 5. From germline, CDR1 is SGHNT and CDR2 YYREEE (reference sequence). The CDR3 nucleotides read TGTGCCAGCAGCACGGACAGGGAGGACACTGAAGCTTTCTTT. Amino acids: CASSTDREDTEAFF. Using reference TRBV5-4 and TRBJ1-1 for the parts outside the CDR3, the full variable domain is ETGVTQSPTHLIKTRGQQVTLRCSSQSGHNTVSWYQQALGQGPQFIFQYYREEENGRGNFPPRFSGLQFPNYSSELNVNALELDDSALYLCASSTDREDTEAFFGQGTRLTVV.

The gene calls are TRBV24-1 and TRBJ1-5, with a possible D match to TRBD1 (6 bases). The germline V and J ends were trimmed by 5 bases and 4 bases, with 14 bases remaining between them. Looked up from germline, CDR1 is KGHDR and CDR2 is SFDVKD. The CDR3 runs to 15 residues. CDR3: CATSAAGGANQPQHF. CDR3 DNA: TGTGCCACCAGTGCCGCTGGGGGGGCTAATCAGCCCCAGCATTTT.

The CDR3 loop is CASSLAGDTEAFF. In nucleotides, the CDR3 is TGCGCCAGCAGCTTGGCCGGGGACACTGAAGCTTTCTTT. The chain combines TRBV5-1 with TRBJ1-1; D not certain. The CDR3 covers 13 residues. Germline lookup yields CDR1 SGHRS and CDR2 YFSETQ. The V end lost 0 bases, the J end lost 3 bases, and 6 bases lay between the germline ends.

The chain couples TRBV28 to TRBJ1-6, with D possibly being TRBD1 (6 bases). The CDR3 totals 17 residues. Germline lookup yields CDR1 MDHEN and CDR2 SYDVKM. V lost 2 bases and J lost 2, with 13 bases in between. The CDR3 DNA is TGTGCCAGCAGTTTAGGTCAGGGGACTACCTATAATTCACCCCTCCACTTT. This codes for CASSLGQGTTYNSPLHF.

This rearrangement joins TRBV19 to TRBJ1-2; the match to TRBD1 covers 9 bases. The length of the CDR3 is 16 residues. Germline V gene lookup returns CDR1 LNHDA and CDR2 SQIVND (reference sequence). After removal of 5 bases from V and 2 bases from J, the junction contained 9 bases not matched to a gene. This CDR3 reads CASSPPGTGKNYGYTF. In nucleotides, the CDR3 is TGTGCCAGTAGTCCCCCCGGGACAGGGAAAAACTATGGCTACACCTTC.

CDR3 DNA sequence: TGTGCTAGTGGACCAGGGGGGAACACAGATACGCAGTATTTT. Residues: CASGPGGNTDTQYF. The V call is TRBV12-5, the J call TRBJ2-3; the D gene is possibly TRBD1 (7 bases). Germline V gene sequence: CDR1 LGHNT, CDR2 FRNRAP. This CDR3 is 14 amino acids long. Trimming took off 6 bases at V and 2 bases at J, with 12 bases between the two ends.

DNA of the CDR3: TGCAGCGTTGAAGATGTCAGGGGGAAGAATTCACCCCTCCACTTT. Encoded protein: CSVEDVRGKNSPLHF. The rearrangement links TRBV29-1 to TRBJ1-6, with TRBD1 identical over 7 bases. The CDR3 consists of 15 residues. From germline, CDR1 is SQVTM and CDR2 ANQGSEA. With 0 bases clipped from V and 7 bases from J, the junction kept 6 bases outside the gene matches. The whole variable domain, filled in from reference TRBV29-1 and TRBJ1-6, reads SAVISQKPSRDICQRGTSLTIQCQVDSQVTMMFWYRQQPGQSLTLIATANQGSEATYESGFVIDKFPISRPNLTFSTLTVSNMSPEDSSIYLCSVEDVRGKNSPLHFGNGTRLTVT.

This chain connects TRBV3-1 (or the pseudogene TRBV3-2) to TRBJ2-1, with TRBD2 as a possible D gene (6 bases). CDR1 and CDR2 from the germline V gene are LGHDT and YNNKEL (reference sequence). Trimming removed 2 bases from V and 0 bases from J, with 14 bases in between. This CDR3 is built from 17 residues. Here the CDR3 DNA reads TGTGCCAGCAGCCAATCGGGACTCCTGAGCTCCTACAATGAGCAGTTCTTC. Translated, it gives CASSQSGLLSSYNEQFF.

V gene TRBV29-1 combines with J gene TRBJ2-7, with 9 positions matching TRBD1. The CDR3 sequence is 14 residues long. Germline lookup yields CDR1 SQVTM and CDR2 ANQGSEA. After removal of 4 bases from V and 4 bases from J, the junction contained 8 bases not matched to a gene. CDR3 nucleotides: TGCAGCGTTGCCCCTCCGGGACAGGGTTACGAGCAGTACTTC. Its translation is CSVAPPGQGYEQYF.

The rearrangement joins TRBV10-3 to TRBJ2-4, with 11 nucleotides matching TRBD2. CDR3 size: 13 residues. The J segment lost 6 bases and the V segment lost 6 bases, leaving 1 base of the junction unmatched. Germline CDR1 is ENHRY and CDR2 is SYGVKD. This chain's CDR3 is CAISGLAGNIQYF. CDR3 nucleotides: TGTGCCATCAGCGGACTAGCGGGAAACATTCAGTACTTC.

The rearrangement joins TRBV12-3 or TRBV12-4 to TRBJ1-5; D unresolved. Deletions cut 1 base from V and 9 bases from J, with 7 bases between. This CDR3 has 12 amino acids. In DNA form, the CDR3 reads TGTGCCAGCAGTTTAGTAGGCGGGCCCCAGCATTTT. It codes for CASSLVGGPQHF.

In DNA, the CDR3 is TGTGCCAGCACCCAGGGGGTCTTCTACTATGGCTACACCTTC. It is translated as CASTQGVFYYGYTF. The rearrangement links TRBV6-5 to TRBJ1-2; 7 nucleotides line up with TRBD1. The CDR3 sequence is 14 residues long. The V and J ends lost 7 bases and 3 bases, in that order; junction bases with no gene match: 8. Germline lookup yields CDR1 MNHEY and CDR2 SVGAGI.

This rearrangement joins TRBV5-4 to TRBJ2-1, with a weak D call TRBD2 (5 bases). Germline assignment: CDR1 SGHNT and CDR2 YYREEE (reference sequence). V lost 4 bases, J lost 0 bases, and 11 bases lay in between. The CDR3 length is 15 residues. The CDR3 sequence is CASSTDLSSYNEQFF. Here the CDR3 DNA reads TGTGCCAGCAGCACGGACTTGAGCTCCTACAATGAGCAGTTCTTC. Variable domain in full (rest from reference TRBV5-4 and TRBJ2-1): ETGVTQSPTHLIKTRGQQVTLRCSSQSGHNTVSWYQQALGQGPQFIFQYYREEENGRGNFPPRFSGLQFPNYSSELNVNALELDDSALYLCASSTDLSSYNEQFFGPGTRLTVL.

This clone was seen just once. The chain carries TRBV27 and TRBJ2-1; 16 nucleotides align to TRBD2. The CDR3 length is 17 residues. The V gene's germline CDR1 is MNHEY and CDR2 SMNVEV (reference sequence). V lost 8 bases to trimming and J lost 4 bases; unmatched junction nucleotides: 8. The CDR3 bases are TGTGCCAGCTCGGGGACTAGCGGGGGGGACAATTACAATGAGCAGTTCTTC. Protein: CASSGTSGGDNYNEQFF.

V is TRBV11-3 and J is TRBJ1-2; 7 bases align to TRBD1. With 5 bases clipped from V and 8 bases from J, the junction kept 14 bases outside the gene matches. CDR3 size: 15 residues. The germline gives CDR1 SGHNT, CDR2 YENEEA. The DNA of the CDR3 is TGTGCCAGCAGCCTCTGGACAGAGGGGGCTTCAGGCTACACCTTC. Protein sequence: CASSLWTEGASGYTF. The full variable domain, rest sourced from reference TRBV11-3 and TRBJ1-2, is EAGVVQSPRYKIIEKKQPVAFWCNPISGHNTLYWYLQNLGQGPELLIRYENEEAVDDSQLPKDRFSAERLKGVDSTLKIQPAELGDSAVYLCASSLWTEGASGYTFGSGTRLTVV.

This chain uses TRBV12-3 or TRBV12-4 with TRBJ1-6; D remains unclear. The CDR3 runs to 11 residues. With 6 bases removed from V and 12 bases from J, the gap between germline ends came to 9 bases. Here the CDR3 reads CASSLGGPLHF. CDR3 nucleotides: TGTGCCAGCAGCCTGGGAGGACCCCTCCACTTT.

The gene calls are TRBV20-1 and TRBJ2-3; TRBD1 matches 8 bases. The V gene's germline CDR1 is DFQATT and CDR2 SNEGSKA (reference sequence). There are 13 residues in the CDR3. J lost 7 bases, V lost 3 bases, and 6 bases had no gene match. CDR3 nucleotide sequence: TGCAGTGCTAGTTCGGACAGGGACTATACGCAGTATTTT. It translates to CSASSDRDYTQYF.

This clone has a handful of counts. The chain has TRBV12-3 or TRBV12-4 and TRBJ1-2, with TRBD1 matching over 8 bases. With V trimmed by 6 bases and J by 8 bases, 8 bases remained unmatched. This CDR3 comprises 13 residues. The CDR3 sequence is CASRIGQGGGYTF. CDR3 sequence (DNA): TGTGCCAGCAGAATTGGACAGGGAGGCGGCTACACCTTC.

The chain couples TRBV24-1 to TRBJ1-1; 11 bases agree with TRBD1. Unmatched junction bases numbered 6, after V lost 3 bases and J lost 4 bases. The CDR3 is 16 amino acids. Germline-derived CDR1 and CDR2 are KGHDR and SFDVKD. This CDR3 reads CATSDGTGGVGTEAFF. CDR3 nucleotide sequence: TGTGCCACCAGTGATGGGACAGGGGGAGTAGGCACTGAAGCTTTCTTT.

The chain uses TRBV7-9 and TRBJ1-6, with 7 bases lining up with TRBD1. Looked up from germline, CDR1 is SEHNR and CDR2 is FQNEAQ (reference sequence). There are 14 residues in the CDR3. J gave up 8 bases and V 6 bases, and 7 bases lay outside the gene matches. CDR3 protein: CASRRTGGDSPLHF. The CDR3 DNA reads TGTGCCAGCAGACGGACAGGCGGGGATTCACCCCTCCACTTT.

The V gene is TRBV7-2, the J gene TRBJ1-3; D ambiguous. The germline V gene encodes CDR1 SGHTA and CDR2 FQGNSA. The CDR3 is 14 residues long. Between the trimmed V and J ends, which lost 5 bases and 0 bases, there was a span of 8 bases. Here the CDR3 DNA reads TGTGCCAGCAGCGTCGGGATCTCTGGAAACACCATATATTTT. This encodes CASSVGISGNTIYF.

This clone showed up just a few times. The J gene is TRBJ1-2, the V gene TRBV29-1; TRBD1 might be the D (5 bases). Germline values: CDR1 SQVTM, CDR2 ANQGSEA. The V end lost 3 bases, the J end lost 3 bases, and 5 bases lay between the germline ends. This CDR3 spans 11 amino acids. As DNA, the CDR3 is TGCAGCGTTGACAGGGACTATGGCTACACCTTC. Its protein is CSVDRDYGYTF.